Shown below are 23 T cell receptor beta chains from a single sample sequenced in a study of CD8+CD57+ T cells in acquired aplastic anemia (dated 2018 in TCRdb). The sample was run on an Illumina HiSeq 2000. Profiling of TCR beta VDJ combinations and CDR3 sequences used genomic DNA as the template. Through fastp at Q25 and MiXCR, TCRdb rebuilt clones from the public reads, retaining in-frame beta chains. Every distinct CDR3 protein forms one entry, paired with its most common genes and DNA. This sample gives about 81,000 distinct CDR3 sequences in total; approximately 45% of them show up just once. The ten top clones hold 65% to 70% of the sample. Sequenced sample: sorted CD4+, CD8+, or CD8+CD57+ T cells (not recorded which) from PBMCs. Receptors were obtained from a human donor in good health, serving as a control.

The chain carries TRBV2 and TRBJ1-4, with a possible D match to TRBD1 (6 bases). CDR1 is SNHLY and CDR2 is FYNNEI in the germline V gene. The CDR3 totals 16 residues. V dropped 8 bases and J dropped 4 bases, with 20 bases sitting between them. CDR3 in amino acids: CASVGSGAQINEKLFF. CDR3 in DNA: TGTGCCAGCGTAGGTTCGGGGGCGCAAATTAATGAAAAACTGTTTTTT.

The rearrangement uses TRBV6-2 or TRBV6-3 and TRBJ2-7; TRBD1 agrees at 7 bases. V shed 4 bases, J shed 8 bases, and the junction held 14 bases outside the gene matches. Germline V gene lookup returns CDR1 MNHEY and CDR2 SVGEGT. The CDR3 runs to 15 residues. The CDR3 here is CASSSGTEMFGKQYF. DNA of the CDR3: TGTGCCAGCAGTTCCGGGACAGAGATGTTTGGGAAGCAGTACTTC.

This clonotype turned up a few times. The J gene is TRBJ2-2, the V gene TRBV9; 9 nucleotides line up with TRBD2. Germline loops: CDR1 SGDLS, CDR2 YYNGEE. The ends lost 0 bases at V and 4 bases at J; junction bases unmatched: 4. CDR3 length equals 16 residues. CDR3 residues: CASSVALAGFTGELFF. The DNA for the CDR3 is TGTGCCAGCAGCGTAGCTCTAGCGGGATTCACCGGGGAGCTGTTTTTT. Full variable domain (remainder filled in from reference TRBV9 and TRBJ2-2): DSGVTQTPKHLITATGQRVTLRCSPRSGDLSVYWYQQSLDQGLQFLIQYYNGEERAKGNILERFSAQQFPDLHSELNLSSLELGDSALYFCASSVALAGFTGELFFGEGSRLTVL.

This clonotype was counted between two and nine times. The V gene is TRBV20-1, the J gene TRBJ2-1; perhaps TRBD1 as D (6 bases). Germline CDR1 DFQATT, CDR2 SNEGSKA (reference sequence). This CDR3 has 17 amino acids. Trimming removed 4 bases at V and 10 bases at J, with 29 bases between. CDR3 bases: TGCAGTGCTAAGGGGGACGATTTGGTTTGGTTGGTCGGCGAGCAGTTCTTC. Its translation: CSAKGDDLVWLVGEQFF.

This clonotype was detected ten times or more. The chain links TRBV20-1 to TRBJ2-7; D uncertain. This CDR3 contains 13 residues. The V end was cut by 0 bases, the J end by 5 bases, with 11 bases between. Germline values: CDR1 DFQATT, CDR2 SNEGSKA (reference sequence). The CDR3 DNA reads as TGCAGTGCTAGAGATGATTCAAGGGACGAGCAGTACTTC. Protein sequence: CSARDDSRDEQYF.

This clonotype has a count of ten or more. J is TRBJ2-7 and V is TRBV6-1, with D uncertain. Trimming left V 8 bases short and J 2 bases short, with 7 bases between. The CDR3 has 11 amino acids. The germline V gene has CDR1 MNHNS and CDR2 SASEGT. The CDR3 DNA is TGTGCCAGCGGGTCAGCCTACGAGCAGTACTTC. Translating it yields CASGSAYEQYF.

This chain links TRBV4-3 with TRBJ1-2; D is unclear. The ends were cut back, 1 base at V and 3 bases at J, with 9 bases in the middle. There are 14 residues in the CDR3. In germline, CDR1 is LGHNA, CDR2 YSLEER. The CDR3 bases are TGCGCCAGCAGCCAAGGCCACGGAGACTATGGCTACACCTTC. Its translation: CASSQGHGDYGYTF.

This clonotype was recorded a few times. V gene TRBV27 combines with J gene TRBJ1-6, with D perhaps matching TRBD1 (5 bases). CDR1 MNHEY and CDR2 SMNVEV come from the germline V gene (reference sequence). V lost 1 base to trimming and J lost 10 bases, with 14 bases between them. This CDR3 comprises 15 residues. DNA of the CDR3: TGTGCCAGCAGTTTATTCATGAGCAGGGAGTCACCCCTCCACTTT. Amino acid sequence: CASSLFMSRESPLHF.

This clonotype has ten or more counts. The J gene is TRBJ2-5, the V gene TRBV24-1, with D possibly TRBD2 on 6 matching bases. This CDR3 has 13 amino acids. The V and J ends lost 5 bases and 3 bases respectively, with 9 bases between them. Germline V gene lookup returns CDR1 KGHDR and CDR2 SFDVKD. The CDR3 region has the DNA TGTGCCACCAGTGGGTTAGCGGAAGAGACCCAGTACTTC. Translated, it gives CATSGLAEETQYF.

The sample holds a few counts of this clonotype. The J gene is TRBJ1-1, the V gene TRBV27; D is ambiguous. Germline CDR1 reads MNHEY; CDR2 reads SMNVEV (reference sequence). This CDR3 spans 15 amino acids. The V end lost 5 bases, the J end lost 3 bases, and 16 bases lay between the germline ends. The CDR3: CASSAGSLKDTEAFF. The CDR3 bases are TGTGCCAGCAGTGCTGGGTCCCTAAAAGACACTGAAGCTTTCTTT.

The V gene is TRBV25-1, the J gene TRBJ2-5; 12 bases match TRBD2. Germline trimming cut 9 bases from V and 9 bases from J; bases unmatched to any gene: 5. Germline V gene data show CDR1 as MGHDK and CDR2 as SYGVNS. This CDR3 comprises 12 residues. CDR3 amino acids: CASGLAGRAQYF. The CDR3 DNA sequence: TGTGCCAGTGGACTAGCGGGAAGAGCCCAGTACTTC.

This chain joins TRBV24-1 and TRBJ2-3; a possible D gene is TRBD2 (6 bases). Germline lookup yields CDR1 KGHDR and CDR2 SFDVKD. V gave up 4 bases and J gave up 8 bases, with 15 bases separating them. The CDR3 consists of 14 residues. CDR3 bases: TGTGCCACCAGTGAGGAGGGGACCCCCGGTACGCAGTATTTT. Its protein is CATSEEGTPGTQYF.

In this sample, this clonotype turned up a few times. This sequence joins TRBV29-1 and TRBJ2-3; D uncertain. Trimming removed 5 bases from V and 4 bases from J, with 4 bases in between. The CDR3 has 10 amino acids. Germline CDR1 SQVTM, CDR2 ANQGSEA. Here the CDR3 DNA reads TGCAGCGTTCCCTCAGATACGCAGTATTTT. Amino acids: CSVPSDTQYF.

This clonotype was found a few times. Relative to the germline gene, one junction end is altered; a read error may explain this. V gene TRBV5-1 combines with J gene TRBJ2-7, with D perhaps TRBD1 (5 bases). The germline CDR1 and CDR2 sequences are SGHRS and YFSETQ. This CDR3 has 16 residues. The CDR3 region has the DNA TGCGCCAGCAGCTTGCTGACAGCAGAAAACTCCTGCGAGCAGTACTTC. This gives the protein CASSLLTAENSCEQYF.

This clonotype has a handful of counts. Being one base from a much bigger clone, this may be a read error. V usage is TRBV15 and J usage is TRBJ1-3; D is ambiguous. Germline values: CDR1 LNHNV, CDR2 YYDKDF (reference sequence). The CDR3 has 16 amino acids. CDR3 in amino acids: CATSRDMAGSGSTIYF. The CDR3 bases are TGTGCCACCAGCAGAGATATGGCAGGAAGTGGAAGCACCATATATTTT.

A single count supports this clonotype. The CDR3 reads CASSVGDSGGVKTQYF. The CDR3 nucleotides read TGTGCCAGCAGCGTAGGTGATAGCGGGGGGGTAAAGACCCAGTACTTC. The gene calls are TRBV7-2 and TRBJ2-5; the match to TRBD2 covers 11 bases. Germline V gene data show CDR1 as SGHTA and CDR2 as FQGNSA. J gave up 6 bases and V 5 bases, and 11 bases lay outside the gene matches. The CDR3 has 16 residues. Based on the CDR3 plus reference TRBV7-2 and TRBJ2-5, the full variable domain is GAGVSQSPSNKVTEKGKDVELRCDPISGHTALYWYRQSLGQGLEFLIYFQGNSAPDKSGLPSDRFSAERTGGSVSTLTIQRTQQEDSAVYLCASSVGDSGGVKTQYFGPGTRLLVL.

This clonotype has a count of ten or more. This CDR3 reads CASSWGTSAQETQYF. In DNA, the CDR3 is TGTGCCAGCAGCTGGGGGACTAGCGCTCAAGAGACCCAGTACTTC. The V and J genes are TRBV7-2 and TRBJ2-5; TRBD2 agrees at 10 bases. The CDR3 is made up of 15 amino acids. Germline V gene data show CDR1 as SGHTA and CDR2 as FQGNSA. J lost 2 bases, V lost 4 bases, and 4 bases had no gene match.

The chain links TRBV25-1 to TRBJ1-2; D ambiguous. The germline V and J ends were trimmed by 4 bases and 8 bases, with 11 bases remaining between them. The CDR3 loop spans 12 amino acids. CDR1 and CDR2 (germline): MGHDK, SYGVNS. The CDR3 here is CASSVSRGGYTF. The DNA of the CDR3 is TGTGCCAGCAGTGTGAGCAGAGGGGGCTACACCTTC.

This clonotype showed up many times. The chain links TRBV5-1 to TRBJ1-1; TRBD1 agrees at 8 bases. CDR3 length: 14 residues. The germline CDR1 and CDR2 sequences are SGHRS and YFSETQ. The V segment lost 3 bases and the J segment 3 bases; nucleotides outside the gene matches: 4. CDR3 bases: TGCGCCAGCAGCTCGGACAGGGTCGACACTGAAGCTTTCTTT. It is translated as CASSSDRVDTEAFF.

The chain couples TRBV27 to TRBJ2-3; D is unclear. This CDR3 has 15 residues. Germline CDR1 reads MNHEY; CDR2 reads SMNVEV (reference sequence). Deletions cut 8 bases from V and 5 bases from J, with 20 bases between. The CDR3 here is CASRGAGVVLDTQYF. CDR3 in DNA: TGTGCCAGCCGCGGAGCTGGGGTTGTGCTAGATACGCAGTATTTT.

This chain links TRBV12-3 or TRBV12-4 with TRBJ1-1; the match to TRBD1 covers 7 bases. With 6 bases clipped from V and 3 bases from J, the junction kept 10 bases outside the gene matches. The CDR3 has 15 amino acids. CDR3 amino acids: CASRPYRGPDTEAFF. The CDR3 bases are TGTGCCAGCAGACCTTACAGGGGCCCGGACACTGAAGCTTTCTTT.

This clonotype has a count of ten or more. The V and J genes are TRBV19 and TRBJ1-5, with D uncertain. V was pared by 4 bases and J by 11 bases, with 9 bases between. Germline assignment: CDR1 LNHDA and CDR2 SQIVND (reference sequence). CDR3 length equals 11 residues. CDR3 region: CASSRDRTQHF. DNA for the CDR3: TGTGCCAGTAGTAGAGATCGGACCCAGCATTTT.

Details on this clonotype: The final CDR3 position lacks the conserved phenylalanine or tryptophan, pointing to a likely read error. V gene TRBV29-1 combines with J gene TRBJ2-1, with no clear D. The CDR3 has 15 amino acids. CDR1 and CDR2 from the germline V gene are SQVTM and ANQGSEA. V was shortened by 2 bases and J by 5 bases, with 16 bases between the two germline ends. The CDR3 sequence is CSVETAHGPDNEQFS. CDR3 sequence (DNA): TGCAGCGTTGAAACGGCCCACGGCCCTGACAATGAGCAGTTCTCC.